The next 12 T cell receptor beta chains were all read from a single sample in a study of T cells after yellow fever vaccination. TCRdb recomputed calls from the 5' RACE reads with MiXCR, one row per CDR3 protein. The sample gives over 110,000 distinct CDR3 sequences, roughly 8% of which show up once; less than 0.95% is in the top ten. Sequenced material: CD4+ T cells sorted from PBMCs, taken 5 days after the yellow fever booster vaccination. Receptor source: a man between 25 and 39 years old who received the YFV17D yellow fever vaccine.

This clonotype was recorded at least ten times. This chain connects TRBV12-3 or TRBV12-4 to TRBJ1-2; D perhaps matches TRBD1 (6 bases). Trimming removed 5 bases at V and 6 bases at J, with 19 bases between. CDR3 length equals 15 residues. The CDR3 reads CASSLGASVPDGYTF. In DNA form, the CDR3 reads TGTGCCAGCAGTCTGGGGGCCTCCGTCCCCGATGGCTACACCTTC.

V and J are TRBV11-2 and TRBJ2-3; 10 nucleotides align to TRBD2. From germline, CDR1 is SGHAT and CDR2 FQNNGV. Losses at the gene ends were 3 bases for V and 2 bases for J; bases not matched to a gene: 5. This CDR3 has 16 amino acids. CDR3 in DNA: TGTGCCAGCAGCTTGTCTAGCGGGAGCTACACAGATACGCAGTATTTT. It yields the protein CASSLSSGSYTDTQYF.

This clonotype was seen at least ten times. J is TRBJ2-7 and V is TRBV12-3 or TRBV12-4; perhaps TRBD2 as D (6 bases). V was clipped by 6 bases and J by 0 bases, with 15 bases between them. The CDR3 spans 15 residues. CDR3 loop: CASSNAGLGSYEQYF. In DNA form, the CDR3 reads TGTGCCAGCAGCAACGCGGGGTTGGGCTCCTACGAGCAGTACTTC.

This clonotype was observed many times. The rearrangement uses TRBV12-3 or TRBV12-4 and TRBJ1-1; D gene uncertain. V lost 6 bases, J lost 5 bases, and 19 bases lay in between. There are 15 residues in the CDR3. CDR3 coding DNA: TGTGCCAGCAGCTTAAACAGCGGATATGTGACTGAAGCTTTCTTT. Translating gives CASSLNSGYVTEAFF.

As to this clonotype: A much bigger clone sits one base away, suggesting this may be a read error. The chain has TRBV27 and TRBJ2-1; D gene ambiguous. Germline CDR1 MNHEY, CDR2 SMNVEV (reference sequence). CDR3 size: 15 residues. V was cut by 2 bases and J by 3 bases, with 11 bases left in between. CDR3 bases: TGTGCCAGCAGTTTAAGACCGGACCTCTACAATGAGCAGTTCTTC. It yields the protein CASSLRPDLYNEQFF.

This clonotype came up many times. This rearrangement joins TRBV10-2 to TRBJ2-7; D might be TRBD2 (6 bases). Trimming removed 0 bases at V and 3 bases at J, with 12 bases between. The CDR3 loop spans 15 amino acids. Looked up from germline, CDR1 is WSHSY and CDR2 is SAAADI. The CDR3 region is CASSESRTTYYEQYF. The CDR3 coding sequence is TGCGCCAGCAGTGAGTCTAGGACTACCTACTACGAGCAGTACTTC.

There are many counts of this clonotype. The chain uses TRBV7-2 and TRBJ2-7; D remains ambiguous. CDR1 and CDR2 (germline): SGHTA, FQGNSA. The CDR3 spans 15 residues. V lost 2 bases to trimming and J lost 0 bases, with 11 bases between them. The CDR3, as DNA: TGTGCCAGCAGCTTACTGCGGACCACCTCCTACGAGCAGTACTTC. Translating gives CASSLLRTTSYEQYF.

On this clonotype: One base away lies a much larger clone, so this may be a sequencing read error. The chain recombines TRBV28 with TRBJ1-5; D gene unclear. V was trimmed by 5 bases and J by 5 bases, leaving 7 bases between them. In germline, CDR1 is MDHEN, CDR2 SYDVKM. The CDR3 consists of 12 residues. The CDR3 DNA reads TGTGCCAGCAGTCATGGGGATCAGCCCCAGCATTTT. Encoded protein: CASSHGDQPQHF.

As for this clonotype: The germline gene is not matched at one end of the junction; a read error may be the cause. The chain recombines TRBV3-1 with TRBJ2-1; D is ambiguous. CDR1 is LGHDT, CDR2 YNNKEL, per germline (reference sequence). The CDR3 covers 15 residues. The CDR3 nucleotides read TGTGCCACCAGCCAAGAAACTACTTCGTTCCATGAGCAGTTCTTC. This codes for CATSQETTSFHEQFF.

This clonotype was observed at least ten times. The chain joins TRBV5-1 to TRBJ1-2, with TRBD1 matching over 9 bases. With V trimmed by 4 bases and J by 5 bases, 9 bases remained unmatched. The CDR3 is 15 residues long. CDR1 is SGHRS and CDR2 is YFSETQ in the germline V gene. The CDR3 reads CASSHPQGAEYGYTF. The CDR3 nucleotides read TGCGCCAGCAGCCACCCACAGGGGGCTGAATATGGCTACACCTTC.

This chain connects TRBV7-6 to TRBJ2-2, with 12 bases that match TRBD1. This CDR3 region has 20 residues. The V gene end was trimmed by 5 bases and the J gene end by 3 bases; junction bases not matched to a gene: 16. Germline CDR1 SGHVS, CDR2 FNYEAQ. This chain's CDR3 is CASSPTRDRGLYGYTGELFF. CDR3 bases: TGTGCCAGCAGCCCCACCCGGGACAGGGGGCTGTACGGGTACACCGGGGAGCTGTTTTTT.

This clonotype was picked up many times. The V call is TRBV30, the J call TRBJ2-2, with 8 bases that match TRBD1. The V segment lost 4 bases and the J segment 1 base; nucleotides outside the gene matches: 5. CDR3 length: 15 residues. Germline V gene sequence: CDR1 GTSNPN, CDR2 SVGIG (reference sequence). As DNA, the CDR3 is TGTGCCTGGAACAGGGGGAGTAGGAACACCGGGGAGCTGTTTTTT. It translates to CAWNRGSRNTGELFF.